A single sample is the source of the 2 T cell receptor beta chains below, sequenced in a study of T cell clonality in common variable immunodeficiency. Only in-frame clones appear in the TCRdb table, and some are missing; sequencing was by immunoSEQ multiplex PCR. In total the sample includes tens of thousands of clones, none of them seen once. The sample was peripheral blood mononuclear cells. These receptors were collected from a person between 18 and 75 years old in good health.

At least ten counts were recorded for this clone. The CDR3 is cut off 3 residues early in the read; its end comes from the germline J gene. The rearrangement uses TRBV30 and TRBJ1-5; D remains unclear. In germline, CDR1 is GTSNPN, CDR2 SVGIG (reference sequence). The CDR3 runs 13 residues. Trimming pared 4 bases from V and 5 bases from J, leaving 12 bases between. The CDR3 spells CAWTPCRDQPQHF. The CDR3 bases that were read are TGTGCCTGGACCCCCTGTCGGGATCAGCCC.

This clone has at least ten counts. The read halts 3 residues ahead of the CDR3 end, with the missing end drawn from the germline J gene. The rearrangement links TRBV29-1 to TRBJ2-5; perhaps TRBD2 as D (6 bases). The germline V and J ends were trimmed by 5 bases and 1 base, with 11 bases remaining between them. Germline-derived CDR1 and CDR2 are SQVTM and ANQGSEA. The CDR3 covers 13 residues. CDR3 DNA, as far as it was read: TGCAGCGTTCGGACGGGACTCCAAGAGACC. This codes for CSVRTGLQET. The whole CDR3 is CSVRTGLQETQYF.